This T cell receptor (beta chain) was identified during a study of blood T cell repertoires in COVID-19. Turning to the study itself: COVID-19 samples from acute and convalescent phases originated in the United States, Italy and Spain. T cells, B-cell-depleted T cells, or PBMCs supplied cDNA or gDNA.

The cohort comprised adults aged roughly 18 to 95 years residing in about 25 US areas. Cohort allocation depended upon clinical history that participants reported. With 6 bases removed from V and 0 bases from J, the gap between germline ends came to 17 bases. CDR3 length: 16 residues. The germline gives CDR1 LNHDA, CDR2 SQIVND (reference sequence). Repertoires were generated with immunoSEQ multiplex PCR, while TCRdb's copy carries only in-frame clones and drops some. The top ten clones hold about 5% of a sample with over 250,000 clones, about 89% of them seen once. This sequence originates from a woman between 25 and 40 years old who had recovered from COVID-19. The sequenced sample was PBMCs or T cells enriched from blood (not recorded which). This chain links TRBV19 with TRBJ1-2; D is uncertain. In DNA, the CDR3 is TGTGCCAGTAGAACTCATACCCAACTCACTAACTATGGCTACACCTTC. It is translated as CASRTHTQLTNYGYTF. The complete variable domain, with remaining parts taken from reference TRBV19 and TRBJ1-2, reads DGGITQSPKYLFRKEGQNVTLSCEQNLNHDAMYWYRQDPGQGLRLIYYSQIVNDFQKGDIAEGYSVSREKKESFPLTVTSAQKNPTAFYLCASRTHTQLTNYGYTFGSGTRLTVV.